This T cell receptor (beta chain) comes out of a study of T cell changes during pregnancy in multiple sclerosis. Germline V lookup: CDR1 MGHDK, CDR2 SYGVNS. Trimming cost V 7 bases and J 0 bases, with 16 bases left between them. This CDR3 contains 15 residues. Here immunoSEQ multiplex PCR was the method, and the copy in TCRdb shows in-frame clones only, minus some. The sample includes roughly 42,000 clones, approximately 91% of them seen just once. The V call is TRBV25-1, the J call TRBJ2-7; perhaps TRBD1 as D (6 bases). The receptor was derived from a female donor with multiple sclerosis, enrolled in a pregnancy study. Source: CD4+ T cells from peripheral blood mononuclear cells, taken before pregnancy. CDR3 sequence (DNA): TGTGCCAGCATGGTCTGGACAGCCAACTCCTACGAGCAGTACTTC. Amino acids: CASMVWTANSYEQYF.